This T cell receptor beta chain was identified in a study of blood T cell repertoires in COVID-19. Turning to the study itself: Sites across the United States, Italy and Spain contributed samples from acute and convalescent COVID-19.

This CDR3 spans 13 amino acids. Trimming took 4 bases from V and 7 from J, leaving 12 bases between them. Germline V gene sequence: CDR1 SGHTS, CDR2 YDEGEE. Sequencing was performed with immunoSEQ multiplex PCR; in TCRdb, only in-frame clones are kept and a portion is missing. The sample consists of 200,000 to 250,000 clones, roughly 80% of them appearing once. This clone showed up just a few times. The sequence came from a woman aged 70 to 79 with acute or convalescent COVID-19. Sequenced: peripheral blood. The chain combines TRBV5-8 with TRBJ1-5, with a weak D call TRBD1 (6 bases). CDR3 loop: CASSLRGWQPQHF. CDR3 DNA: TGTGCCAGCAGCCTGAGGGGGTGGCAGCCCCAGCATTTT.